The 15 T cell receptor beta chains in this list originate from one sample, sequenced in a study of blood T cell repertoires in COVID-19. The method was immunoSEQ multiplex PCR; TCRdb's version includes in-frame clones alone and lacks a portion of them. The top ten hold roughly 4.9% of the sample, which has approximately 220,000 clones, approximately 86% seen once. Sequenced material: PBMCs or T cells enriched from blood (not recorded which). All receptors derive from a woman under 40 who had been exposed to COVID-19.

V is TRBV5-1 and J is TRBJ1-2, with D unclear. V was pared by 6 bases and J by 4 bases, with 16 bases between. Per germline, CDR1 SGHRS and CDR2 YFSETQ. This CDR3 is 14 amino acids long. CDR3 DNA sequence: TGCGCCAGCATGGTAGGCCACGAGGCCTATGGCTACACCTTC. It is translated as CASMVGHEAYGYTF.

This chain links TRBV10-3 with TRBJ2-7; possibly TRBD2 for D (6 bases). Germline values: CDR1 ENHRY, CDR2 SYGVKD. This CDR3 is 13 amino acids long. V lost 10 bases, J lost 5 bases, and 18 bases lay in between. The CDR3 protein is CATAGLRDDEQYF. CDR3 sequence (DNA): TGTGCCACGGCGGGGCTTCGCGACGACGAGCAGTACTTC.

The genes are TRBV25-1 and TRBJ2-2, with TRBD2 as a possible D gene (6 bases). CDR1 and CDR2 (germline): MGHDK, SYGVNS. V shed 3 bases and J shed 5 bases, with 13 bases lying between them. The CDR3 contains 15 residues. The CDR3 loop reads CASSDRVGGTGELFF. The CDR3 DNA reads TGTGCCAGCAGTGATAGGGTTGGAGGGACCGGGGAGCTGTTTTTT.

This clone turned up a few times. The rearrangement joins TRBV12-3 or TRBV12-4 to TRBJ1-2; no clear D. The length of the CDR3 is 13 residues. With 5 bases removed from V and 3 bases from J, the gap between germline ends came to 10 bases. The CDR3 nucleotides are TGTGCCAGCAGTCCAACTTCGGACTATGGCTACACCTTC. It yields the protein CASSPTSDYGYTF.

The rearrangement links TRBV9 to TRBJ2-4, with TRBD1 matching 8 bases. The CDR3 length is 12 residues. The V gene's germline CDR1 is SGDLS and CDR2 YYNGEE. The trim removed 3 bases at V and 10 bases at J, leaving 3 bases unmatched. In nucleotides, the CDR3 is TGTGCCAGCAGCGCAACAGGGGGGATTCAGTACTTC. This translates into CASSATGGIQYF.

The CDR3: CAWSVQGEILHF. Written as DNA, the CDR3 is TGTGCCTGGAGTGTACAGGGGGAGATACTCCACTTT. The rearrangement links TRBV30 to TRBJ1-6; 8 nucleotides agree with TRBD1. Losses at the gene ends were 0 bases for V and 16 bases for J; bases not matched to a gene: 5. Germline CDR1 is GTSNPN and CDR2 is SVGIG (reference sequence). This CDR3 has 12 residues.

V and J are TRBV27 and TRBJ1-1; TRBD1 is a possible D gene (6 bases). Germline V CDR1 and CDR2: MNHEY, SMNVEV (reference sequence). The CDR3 contains 15 residues. V was cut by 5 bases and J by 6 bases, with 19 bases left in between. Written as DNA, the CDR3 is TGTGCCAGCAGTCCGTCCCAGGGGCGCGTTCCTGAAGCTTTCTTT. Translated: CASSPSQGRVPEAFF.

V is TRBV18 and J is TRBJ2-7; 9 bases map to TRBD1. Trimming cost V 3 bases and J 6 bases; bases outside gene matches: 6. The V gene's germline CDR1 is KGHSH and CDR2 LQKENI. This CDR3 comprises 14 residues. CDR3: CASSPRQGVSEQYF. CDR3 sequence (DNA): TGTGCCAGCTCACCGAGACAGGGGGTAAGCGAGCAGTACTTC.

The chain joins TRBV11-3 to TRBJ1-2; TRBD1 matches 9 bases. Losses at the gene ends were 5 bases for V and 8 bases for J; bases not matched to a gene: 6. Germline V gives CDR1 SGHNT, CDR2 YENEEA. This CDR3 is built from 13 residues. DNA of the CDR3: TGTGCCAGCAGCGAACAGGGGGCTGTGGGCTACACCTTC. This codes for CASSEQGAVGYTF.

This chain joins TRBV30 and TRBJ1-4; a possible D gene is TRBD1 (6 bases). CDR3 length: 15 residues. Per germline, CDR1 GTSNPN and CDR2 SVGIG (reference sequence). The V gene lost 1 base and the J gene lost 7 bases, with 16 bases spanning the gap. DNA of the CDR3: TGTGCCTGGAGTGGACGAGCGGGACAAGGTGAAAAACTGTTTTTT. As protein: CAWSGRAGQGEKLFF.

This clone was recorded only once. The chain links TRBV6-6 to TRBJ2-1; 7 bases line up with TRBD1. Germline CDR1 MNHNY, CDR2 SVGAGI (reference sequence). The CDR3 loop spans 16 amino acids. Trimming took 5 bases from V and 0 from J; bases not matched to a gene: 7. The CDR3 loop reads CASSKQGQSSYNEQFF. In nucleotides, the CDR3 is TGTGCCAGCAGTAAACAGGGGCAGAGCTCCTACAATGAGCAGTTCTTC.

The chain is built from TRBV14 and TRBJ1-1; TRBD1 matches at 10 bases. CDR3 length: 18 amino acids. Germline trimming cut 4 bases from V and 3 bases from J; bases unmatched to any gene: 14. Germline-derived CDR1 and CDR2 are SGHDN and FVKESK. The CDR3 protein is CASSRFNRDRGFYTEAFF. The CDR3 bases are TGTGCCAGCAGCCGATTTAACCGGGACAGGGGTTTTTACACTGAAGCTTTCTTT.

This clone showed up just a few times. The genes are TRBV4-1 and TRBJ1-2, with no clear D. The V and J ends lost 0 bases and 0 bases respectively, with 5 bases between them. CDR1 is MGHRA, CDR2 YSYEKL, per germline. The CDR3 runs to 14 residues. DNA of the CDR3: TGCGCCAGCAGCCAAGATCGGTCTAACTATGGCTACACCTTC. This gives the protein CASSQDRSNYGYTF.

The rearrangement links TRBV6-5 to TRBJ2-1; possible D gene TRBD1, 6 bases. Germline-derived CDR1 and CDR2 are MNHEY and SVGAGI. The CDR3 loop spans 15 amino acids. Trimming removed 2 bases from V and 6 bases from J, with 14 bases in between. CDR3 in amino acids: CASSYGGAGANEQFF. CDR3 DNA: TGTGCCAGCAGTTACGGGGGAGCAGGGGCCAATGAGCAGTTCTTC.

CDR3 sequence: CASSAPLAGGENTGELFF. The CDR3 bases are TGTGCCAGCAGCGCCCCCCTAGCGGGGGGGGAGAACACCGGGGAGCTGTTTTTT. This chain links TRBV9 with TRBJ2-2, with 12 bases identical to TRBD2. CDR1 and CDR2 (germline): SGDLS, YYNGEE. Germline trimming cut 3 bases from V and 1 base from J; bases unmatched to any gene: 7. This CDR3 spans 18 amino acids.